The 27 T cell receptor beta chains in this list originate from one sample, sequenced in a study of metastatic and nonmetastatic thyroid tumors. Thyroid surgery took place with no prior treatment in any patient. MiXCR was used by TCRdb to re-call the PCR reads. The sample carries 3,500 to 5,000 clones, 36% recorded once. The sequenced sample was tumor tissue. Source of these receptors: a female donor with papillary thyroid cancer or a benign thyroid nodule (not recorded which). Some clones in this sample may be carry-over from other donors' samples.

This chain connects TRBV11-3 to TRBJ1-6; D unclear. The ends were cut back, 3 bases at V and 0 bases at J, with 6 bases in the middle. CDR1 SGHNT and CDR2 YENEEA come from the germline V gene. The CDR3 is 15 residues long. CDR3 in DNA: TGTGCCAGCAGCTTCGGCTTCTCCTATAATTCACCCCTCCACTTT. It specifies CASSFGFSYNSPLHF.

This clone was seen a single time. The chain couples TRBV7-3 to TRBJ2-3, with D perhaps TRBD2 (5 bases). Deletions cut 6 bases from V and 4 bases from J, with 11 bases between. The CDR3 covers 13 residues. CDR1 is SGHTA and CDR2 is FQGTGA in the germline V gene. As DNA, the CDR3 is TGTGCCAGCAGTTCGAGCGGATCAGATACGCAGTATTTT. Residues: CASSSSGSDTQYF.

The chain carries TRBV9 and TRBJ1-1; TRBD1 might be the D (6 bases). V was shortened by 4 bases and J by 4 bases, with 14 bases between the two germline ends. Germline V gives CDR1 SGDLS, CDR2 YYNGEE. This CDR3 is 14 amino acids long. The CDR3 bases are TGTGCCAGCAGCACAGTGACAGGAAGCACTGAAGCTTTCTTT. Its protein product is CASSTVTGSTEAFF.

The chain carries TRBV5-1 and TRBJ2-3, with TRBD2 identical over 11 bases. Unmatched junction bases numbered 13, after V lost 2 bases and J lost 5 bases. This CDR3 has 18 amino acids. Germline V gives CDR1 SGHRS, CDR2 YFSETQ. CDR3 nucleotide sequence: TGCGCCAGCAGCTTATCCCCGGGACTAGCGGCCTCTGGAGATACGCAGTATTTT. It encodes CASSLSPGLAASGDTQYF.

The chain recombines TRBV20-1 with TRBJ2-1; the D is unclear. Per the germline V gene, CDR1 is DFQATT and CDR2 is SNEGSKA (reference sequence). This CDR3 region has 11 residues. The germline V and J ends were trimmed by 5 bases and 6 bases, with 8 bases remaining between them. In DNA form, the CDR3 reads TGCAGTGCTTTTAAGTTCAATGAGCAGTTCTTC. It encodes CSAFKFNEQFF.

CDR3 residues: CASSGQGGNQPQHF. CDR3 DNA: TGTGCCAGCAGTGGACAGGGTGGCAATCAGCCCCAGCATTTT. The chain recombines TRBV2 with TRBJ1-5; 7 bases align to TRBD1. This CDR3 comprises 14 residues. The V gene's germline CDR1 is SNHLY and CDR2 FYNNEI. The trim removed 4 bases at V and 2 bases at J, leaving 2 bases unmatched.

V usage is TRBV19 and J usage is TRBJ1-3, with D maybe TRBD1 (5 bases). This CDR3 comprises 17 residues. V lost 3 bases to trimming and J lost 0 bases, with 15 bases between them. Germline-derived CDR1 and CDR2 are LNHDA and SQIVND (reference sequence). CDR3 in DNA: TGTGCCAGTAGTATCTCGGGGACGGGGGGCTCTGGAAACACCATATATTTT. This sequence encodes CASSISGTGGSGNTIYF.

CDR3 residues: CASKIKGAGEQYF. Here the CDR3 DNA reads TGTGCCAGCAAAATTAAGGGGGCGGGAGAGCAGTACTTC. The chain couples TRBV6-1 to TRBJ2-7; perhaps TRBD1 as D (7 bases). The germline CDR1 and CDR2 sequences are MNHNS and SASEGT. The CDR3 runs 13 residues. V was trimmed by 7 bases and J by 7 bases, leaving 17 bases between them.

The chain couples TRBV11-2 to TRBJ2-7, with no clear D. The germline V and J ends were trimmed by 2 bases and 4 bases, with 18 bases remaining between them. This CDR3 is 16 amino acids long. Germline-derived CDR1 and CDR2 are SGHAT and FQNNGV. CDR3: CASSLTPSFEVYEQYF. CDR3 sequence (DNA): TGTGCCAGCAGCTTAACACCCTCCTTCGAGGTATACGAGCAGTACTTC. The full variable domain, in which reference TRBV11-2 and TRBJ2-7 provide the parts outside the CDR3, is EAGVAQSPRYKIIEKRQSVAFWCNPISGHATLYWYQQILGQGPKLLIQFQNNGVVDDSQLPKDRFSAERLKGVDSTLKIQPAKLEDSAVYLCASSLTPSFEVYEQYFGPGTRLTVT.

This rearrangement joins TRBV9 to TRBJ2-7; 9 nucleotides agree with TRBD2. The CDR3 covers 13 residues. Trimming at V came to 5 bases and at J to 0 bases, leaving 0 bases not matched to a gene. Germline CDR1 is SGDLS and CDR2 is YYNGEE. CDR3 coding DNA: TGTGCCAGCAGTAGCGGGAGCTCCTACGAGCAGTACTTC. Its protein product is CASSSGSSYEQYF.

This clone was picked up one time. V is TRBV4-1 and J is TRBJ2-1; 13 nucleotides agree with TRBD2. V lost 6 bases and J lost 8; bases outside the gene matches: 7. Germline V gene sequence: CDR1 MGHRA, CDR2 YSYEKL. The CDR3 is 15 residues long. CDR3 residues: CASRRTSGSNDEQFF. Written as DNA, the CDR3 is TGCGCCAGCAGAAGGACTAGCGGGAGTAACGATGAGCAGTTCTTC.

This CDR3 is CASSGQANTGELFF. The DNA of the CDR3 is TGTGCCAGCAGCGGACAGGCCAACACCGGGGAGCTGTTTTTT. V and J are TRBV6-1 and TRBJ2-2; 7 bases line up with TRBD1. This CDR3 contains 14 residues. Trimming removed 6 bases from V and 2 bases from J; junction bases left unmatched: 3. CDR1 is MNHNS and CDR2 is SASEGT in the germline V gene.

V and J are TRBV28 and TRBJ1-5; unclear D gene. Germline loops: CDR1 MDHEN, CDR2 SYDVKM. Trimming removed 2 bases from V and 5 bases from J, with 10 bases in between. The CDR3 spans 14 residues. CDR3 sequence (DNA): TGTGCCAGCAGTTTAACCGGGATTGATCAGCCCCAGCATTTT. It encodes CASSLTGIDQPQHF.

This chain links TRBV7-3 with TRBJ2-1; a weak D match, TRBD1 (6 bases). CDR1 and CDR2 (germline): SGHTA, FQGTGA. The CDR3 sequence is 15 residues long. Trimming removed 1 base from V and 6 bases from J, with 13 bases in between. Here the CDR3 DNA reads TGTGCCAGCAGCTTAATACAGGGCTGCGGCAATGAGCAGTTCTTC. Translation: CASSLIQGCGNEQFF. The whole variable domain, filled in from reference TRBV7-3 and TRBJ2-1, reads GAGVSQTPSNKVTEKGKYVELRCDPISGHTALYWYRQSLGQGPEFLIYFQGTGAADDSGLPNDRFFAVRPEGSVSTLKIQRTERGDSAVYLCASSLIQGCGNEQFFGPGTRLTVL.

CDR3 DNA: TGTGCCAGCAGTGCGGACAGGAACTCTGGAAACACCATATATTTT. This sequence encodes CASSADRNSGNTIYF. The V call is TRBV6-1, the J call TRBJ1-3, with 7 bases fitting TRBD1. The germline CDR1 and CDR2 sequences are MNHNS and SASEGT. The trim removed 4 bases at V and 0 bases at J, leaving 3 bases unmatched. CDR3 length: 15 residues.

This clone turned up a few times. This chain connects TRBV12-5 to TRBJ1-6; D perhaps matches TRBD1 (5 bases). The CDR3 length is 15 residues. Per germline, CDR1 LGHNT and CDR2 FRNRAP. Trimming took off 5 bases at V and 8 bases at J, with 16 bases between the two ends. The CDR3 DNA follows: TGTGCTAGTGGTCCGGACCTCCCGGGACATTCACCCCTCCACTTT. This sequence encodes CASGPDLPGHSPLHF.

The chain recombines TRBV19 with TRBJ1-1; D is unresolved. This CDR3 contains 15 residues. V lost 5 bases to trimming and J lost 10 bases, with 23 bases between them. In germline, CDR1 is LNHDA, CDR2 SQIVND (reference sequence). The CDR3 sequence is CASSVGLGSPAGAFF. The CDR3 DNA follows: TGTGCCAGTAGTGTGGGGTTGGGGTCCCCCGCAGGAGCTTTCTTT. Full variable domain (outside the CDR3, taken from reference TRBV19 and TRBJ1-1): DGGITQSPKYLFRKEGQNVTLSCEQNLNHDAMYWYRQDPGQGLRLIYYSQIVNDFQKGDIAEGYSVSREKKESFPLTVTSAQKNPTAFYLCASSVGLGSPAGAFFGQGTRLTVV.

This clone was detected only a few times. This chain joins TRBV19 and TRBJ1-2, with a possible D match to TRBD1 (5 bases). Germline V gene lookup returns CDR1 LNHDA and CDR2 SQIVND (reference sequence). The CDR3 contains 12 residues. Trimming stripped 3 bases from V and 8 bases from J, with 10 bases between. As DNA, the CDR3 is TGTGCCAGTAGTATTCAGGGCCGCGGCTACACCTTC. This gives the protein CASSIQGRGYTF.

Only a few counts were recorded for this clone. The J gene is TRBJ1-3, the V gene TRBV6-5; no reliable D call. This CDR3 is 14 amino acids long. V lost 2 bases and J lost 0, with 5 bases in between. Germline V gene lookup returns CDR1 MNHEY and CDR2 SVGAGI. Here the CDR3 reads CASSYRDSGNTIYF. CDR3 in DNA: TGTGCCAGCAGTTACAGGGACTCTGGAAACACCATATATTTT.

The rearrangement links TRBV11-2 to TRBJ2-7, with D hard to call. Germline-derived CDR1 and CDR2 are SGHAT and FQNNGV. The CDR3 has 12 amino acids. Trimming shortened V by 6 bases and J by 2 bases, and 8 bases separated the two germline ends. The CDR3 DNA follows: TGTGCCAGCAGGGGGTCAACCTACGAGCAGTACTTC. It specifies CASRGSTYEQYF.

V is TRBV6-4 and J is TRBJ1-1; 9 bases match TRBD1. Germline values: CDR1 MRHNA, CDR2 SNTAGT. The V segment lost 9 bases and the J segment 4 bases; nucleotides outside the gene matches: 6. The CDR3 consists of 13 residues. CDR3 DNA sequence: TGTGCCAGTAGACAGGGGGATGGCACTGAAGCTTTCTTT. Amino acids: CASRQGDGTEAFF.

The genes are TRBV19 and TRBJ1-2; the D is unclear. In germline, CDR1 is LNHDA, CDR2 SQIVND (reference sequence). The V gene lost 6 bases and the J gene lost 4 bases, with 15 bases spanning the gap. This CDR3 has 14 residues. The CDR3: CASRIPGGSYGYTF. DNA for the CDR3: TGTGCCAGTAGAATCCCTGGAGGGTCCTATGGCTACACCTTC.

A few counts support this clone. The chain has TRBV6-1 and TRBJ1-6; no reliable D call. CDR1 is MNHNS and CDR2 is SASEGT in the germline V gene. This CDR3 region has 16 residues. V lost 8 bases, J lost 0 bases, and 14 bases lay in between. CDR3 bases: TGTGCCAGCTCCTCGAGAATTTACTCCTATAATTCACCCCTCCACTTT. It yields the protein CASSSRIYSYNSPLHF.

This rearrangement joins TRBV11-2 to TRBJ2-7; tentatively, D is TRBD1 or TRBD2 (5 bases each). Looked up from germline, CDR1 is SGHAT and CDR2 is FQNNGV. V shed 2 bases and J shed 0 bases, with 11 bases lying between them. This CDR3 spans 15 amino acids. CDR3 residues: CASSLLAGASYEQYF. In DNA, the CDR3 is TGTGCCAGCAGCTTACTCGCCGGGGCCTCCTACGAGCAGTACTTC.

The chain joins TRBV5-1 to TRBJ2-5, with D possibly matching TRBD2 (6 bases). Looked up from germline, CDR1 is SGHRS and CDR2 is YFSETQ. The CDR3 extends over 17 amino acids. V lost 4 bases, J lost 0 bases, and 19 bases lay in between. In DNA, the CDR3 is TGCGCCAGCAGCCCCCAGGCGGGGCGAGAGTACCAAGAGACCCAGTACTTC. It is translated as CASSPQAGREYQETQYF. Variable domain in full (rest from reference TRBV5-1 and TRBJ2-5): KAGVTQTPRYLIKTRGQQVTLSCSPISGHRSVSWYQQTPGQGLQFLFEYFSETQRNKGNFPGRFSGRQFSNSRSEMNVSTLELGDSALYLCASSPQAGREYQETQYFGPGTRLLVL.

As regards this clone: The DNA is left out, because the CDR3 cannot be placed on it with certainty; the CDR3 is given as TCRdb lists it. V and J are TRBV13 and TRBJ2-2; the D segment call TRBD2 is taken from the table without a DNA check. Germline V lookup: CDR1 PRHDT, CDR2 FYEKMQ (reference sequence). The CDR3 has 19 residues if both end residues are counted. CDR3 residues: CASSPTWASGILSTGELSF.

The CDR3 DNA reads TGCAGTGCTTTACTCGGGAGGGGCAACACTGAAGCTTTCTTT. As protein: CSALLGRGNTEAFF. This chain uses TRBV20-1 with TRBJ1-1; D is possibly TRBD1 (5 bases). This CDR3 contains 14 residues. V was pared by 5 bases and J by 2 bases, with 15 bases between. CDR1 is DFQATT and CDR2 is SNEGSKA in the germline V gene (reference sequence).